These 10 T cell receptor beta chains originate from one sample sequenced in a study of cytomegalovirus exposure and HLA in healthy donors. PCR was performed using 60 Vbeta and 13 Jbeta primers. The method was immunoSEQ multiplex PCR; TCRdb's version includes in-frame clones alone and lacks a portion of them. The sample shows over 150,000 clones, approximately 80% of them seen only once. The sequencing input was PBMCs. These receptor sequences come from a boy between 10 and 17 years old in good health and CMV-seronegative.

V and J are TRBV10-3 and TRBJ2-7, with 7 positions matching TRBD1. With V trimmed by 1 base and J by 2 bases, 2 bases remained unmatched. The CDR3 runs to 14 residues. Per germline, CDR1 ENHRY and CDR2 SYGVKD. CDR3: CAISELQGAYEQYF. As DNA, the CDR3 is TGTGCCATCAGTGAGTTGCAGGGGGCCTACGAGCAGTACTTC.

This sequence joins TRBV5-1 and TRBJ1-4, with unresolved D. Germline V CDR1 and CDR2: SGHRS, YFSETQ. This CDR3 has 12 residues. The V end was cut by 0 bases, the J end by 8 bases, with 5 bases between. CDR3 loop: CASSLDAEKLFF. The CDR3 DNA sequence: TGCGCCAGCAGCTTGGATGCGGAAAAACTGTTTTTT.

The gene calls are TRBV5-4 and TRBJ1-2, with D possibly TRBD1 on 5 matching bases. This CDR3 is built from 15 residues. Germline CDR1 SGHNT, CDR2 YYREEE (reference sequence). V was pared by 2 bases and J by 7 bases, with 18 bases between. CDR3 bases: TGTGCCAGCAGCTTAGGAACCTCCGGCGGGGGTGGCTACACCTTC. Its translation: CASSLGTSGGGGYTF.

The chain employs TRBV2 and TRBJ1-1; D is possibly TRBD1 (6 bases). V dropped 9 bases and J dropped 2 bases, with 19 bases sitting between them. Per the germline V gene, CDR1 is SNHLY and CDR2 is FYNNEI. The CDR3 totals 15 residues. The CDR3 DNA sequence: TGTGCCAGGATGAAAGACGGACAGAGTAACACTGAAGCTTTCTTT. Encoded protein: CARMKDGQSNTEAFF. The variable domain in full, completed from reference TRBV2 and TRBJ1-1, reads EPEVTQTPSHQVTQMGQEVILRCVPISNHLYFYWYRQILGQKVEFLVSFYNNEISEKSEIFDDQFSVERPDGSNFTLKIRSTKLEDSAMYFCARMKDGQSNTEAFFGQGTRLTVV.

The V gene is TRBV11-3, the J gene TRBJ2-5, with 14 nucleotides matching TRBD2. The J call is uncertain, as TRBJ2-7 better fits the DNA end. The CDR3 totals 17 residues. The V gene's germline CDR1 is SGHNT and CDR2 YENEEA. The CDR3 DNA reads TGTGCCAGCAGCTTAGATCGGGGACTAGCGGGAGTCAACGAGCAGTACTTC. Translation gives CASSLDRGLAGVNEQYF.

This chain joins TRBV6-5 and TRBJ2-1; TRBD2 agrees at 12 bases. The CDR3 has 15 amino acids. From germline, CDR1 is MNHEY and CDR2 SVGAGI. V shed 7 bases and J 9 bases; nucleotides not matched to a gene: 10. CDR3: CASIPPSGGAGEQFF. The CDR3 DNA sequence: TGTGCCAGCATCCCCCCTAGCGGGGGGGCGGGTGAGCAGTTCTTC.

The rearrangement joins TRBV13 to TRBJ2-5; 7 bases fit TRBD1. Germline V lookup: CDR1 PRHDT, CDR2 FYEKMQ (reference sequence). With V trimmed by 5 bases and J by 5 bases, 5 bases remained unmatched. CDR3 length: 13 amino acids. The CDR3 spells CASSRRGRETQYF. CDR3 nucleotide sequence: TGTGCCAGCAGCCGAAGGGGGCGGGAGACCCAGTACTTC.

J is TRBJ1-5 and V is TRBV6-1; 8 nucleotides match TRBD1. This CDR3 is built from 14 residues. Per germline, CDR1 MNHNS and CDR2 SASEGT. J was trimmed by 6 bases and V by 7 bases; bases with no gene match: 8. CDR3: CASIRAGGRQPQHF. CDR3 nucleotides: TGTGCCAGCATCAGGGCAGGGGGCCGTCAGCCCCAGCATTTT.

The chain links TRBV7-9 to TRBJ1-2, with 7 nucleotides matching TRBD1. Germline V lookup: CDR1 SEHNR, CDR2 FQNEAQ (reference sequence). The CDR3 runs 15 residues. The trim removed 4 bases at V and 3 bases at J, leaving 8 bases unmatched. The CDR3 region is CASSSDRERDYGYTF. CDR3 in DNA: TGTGCCAGCAGCTCTGACAGGGAAAGAGACTATGGCTACACCTTC. Full variable domain (missing parts from reference TRBV7-9 and TRBJ1-2): DTGVSQNPRHKITKRGQNVTFRCDPISEHNRLYWYRQTLGQGPEFLTYFQNEAQLEKSRLLSDRFSAERPKGSFSTLEIQRTEQGDSAMYLCASSSDRERDYGYTFGSGTRLTVV.

This clone was picked up one time. V and J are TRBV7-2 and TRBJ1-2, with D unresolved. The CDR3 has 13 residues. Germline V lookup: CDR1 SGHTA, CDR2 FQGNSA. Trimming left V 5 bases short and J 0 bases short, with 7 bases between. CDR3 sequence (DNA): TGTGCCAGCAGCGAGATCGCTAACTATGGCTACACCTTC. Encoded protein: CASSEIANYGYTF.